This T cell receptor beta chain was documented in a study of blood T cell repertoires in COVID-19. Overall study context: Acute and convalescent COVID-19 samples came from the United States, Italy and Spain. Sources were T cells, B-cell-depleted T cells, or PBMCs; the material itself was cDNA or gDNA.

This CDR3 contains 15 residues. The V gene's germline CDR1 is MNHEY and CDR2 SMNVEV (reference sequence). Trimming shortened V by 5 bases and J by 6 bases, and 17 bases separated the two germline ends. Per the original data handling: The authors estimated nucleated cell counts from reference gene primer amplification. Using immunoSEQ multiplex PCR, the repertoire was profiled, and TCRdb retains in-frame clones only, with some absent. V, J and clone size are taken as reported in that table, and D and trimming were inferred from the DNA itself. Among about 230,000 clones listed, less than 90% were seen once.

The sample consisted of peripheral blood. This chain uses TRBV27 with TRBJ1-5; D ambiguous. The receptor comes from a woman aged 70-85 years with active or convalescent COVID-19. This chain's CDR3 is CASSTLGLDGQPQHF. Here the CDR3 DNA reads TGTGCCAGCAGTACCCTAGGACTCGACGGTCAGCCCCAGCATTTT.